This TCR beta chain was identified during a study of early T cells in non-severe SARS-CoV-2 infection. Study background: The sequenced material was bulk RNA from unsorted whole blood, and its chains were unpaired.

Study results and limitations: Private and CD4 specificities were missed by VDJdb matching, which favored anti-spike CD8 responses.

This clonotype was detected ten times or more. What it binds is not known. Individually, cDNA molecules had unique molecular identifiers attached to them. TCRdb re-derived calls from the 5' RACE reads in MiXCR, one entry per CDR3 protein. The sample lists about 28,000 distinct CDR3 sequences; roughly 5.9% were seen once. The CDR3 runs to 14 residues. Germline values: CDR1 SGDLS, CDR2 YYNGEE. Trimming stripped 4 bases from V and 4 bases from J, with 12 bases between. The chain uses TRBV9 and TRBJ2-1; a possible D gene is TRBD1 (6 bases). The sequenced material came from whole blood. This receptor was taken from an adult who was a healthcare worker with PCR-confirmed SARS-CoV-2 infection or an uninfected control (not recorded which). The CDR3 DNA reads TGTGCCAGCAGCTCGAGGACAGCTTACAATGAGCAGTTCTTC. This translates into CASSSRTAYNEQFF.